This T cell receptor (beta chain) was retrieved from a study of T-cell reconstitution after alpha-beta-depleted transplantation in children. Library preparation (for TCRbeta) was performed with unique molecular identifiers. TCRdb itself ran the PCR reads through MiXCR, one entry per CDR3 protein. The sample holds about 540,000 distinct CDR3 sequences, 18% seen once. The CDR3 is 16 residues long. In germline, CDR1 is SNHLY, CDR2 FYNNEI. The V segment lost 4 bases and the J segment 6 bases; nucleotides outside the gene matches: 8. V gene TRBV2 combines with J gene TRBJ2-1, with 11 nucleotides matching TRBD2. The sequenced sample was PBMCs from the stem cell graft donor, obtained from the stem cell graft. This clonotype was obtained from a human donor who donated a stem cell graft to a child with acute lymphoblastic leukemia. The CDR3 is CASSGPGTSGTNEQFF. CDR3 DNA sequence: TGTGCCAGCAGTGGACCCGGGACTAGCGGAACCAATGAGCAGTTCTTC.